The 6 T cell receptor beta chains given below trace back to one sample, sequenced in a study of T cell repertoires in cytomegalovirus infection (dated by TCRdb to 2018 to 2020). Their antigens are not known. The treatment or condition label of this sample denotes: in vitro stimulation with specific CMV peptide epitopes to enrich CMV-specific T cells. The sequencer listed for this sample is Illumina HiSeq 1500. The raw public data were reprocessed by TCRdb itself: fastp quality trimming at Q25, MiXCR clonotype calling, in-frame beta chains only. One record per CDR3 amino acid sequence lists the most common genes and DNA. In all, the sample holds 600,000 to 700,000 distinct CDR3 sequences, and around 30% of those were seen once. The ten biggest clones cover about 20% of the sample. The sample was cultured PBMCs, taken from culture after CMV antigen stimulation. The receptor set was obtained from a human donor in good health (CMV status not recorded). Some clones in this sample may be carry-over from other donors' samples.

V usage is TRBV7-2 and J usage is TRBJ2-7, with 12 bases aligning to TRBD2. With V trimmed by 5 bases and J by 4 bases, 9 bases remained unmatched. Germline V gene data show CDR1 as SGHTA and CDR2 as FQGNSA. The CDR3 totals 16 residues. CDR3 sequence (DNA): TGTGCCAGCAGCCCCCGTAGGACTAGCGGGATATACGAGCAGTACTTC. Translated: CASSPRRTSGIYEQYF.

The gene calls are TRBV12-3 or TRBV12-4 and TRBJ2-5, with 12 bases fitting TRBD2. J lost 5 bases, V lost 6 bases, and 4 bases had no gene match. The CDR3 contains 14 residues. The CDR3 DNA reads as TGTGCCAGCAGGGGCGGGACTAGCGGGGAGACCCAGTACTTC. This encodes CASRGGTSGETQYF.

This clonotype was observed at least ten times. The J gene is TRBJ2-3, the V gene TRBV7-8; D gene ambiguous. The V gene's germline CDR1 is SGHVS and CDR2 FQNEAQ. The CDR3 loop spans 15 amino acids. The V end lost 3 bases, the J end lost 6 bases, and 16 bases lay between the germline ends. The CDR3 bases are TGTGCCAGCAGCTTCCACAGAATTTCTATGGATACGCAGTATTTT. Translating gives CASSFHRISMDTQYF.

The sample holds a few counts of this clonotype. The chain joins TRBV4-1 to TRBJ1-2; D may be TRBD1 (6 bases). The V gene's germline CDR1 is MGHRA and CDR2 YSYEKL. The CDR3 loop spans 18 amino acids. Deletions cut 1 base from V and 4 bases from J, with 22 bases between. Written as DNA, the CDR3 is TGCGCCAGCAGCCAAGGGGGGGGGACACCGGTTGGAGGCTATGGCTACACCTTC. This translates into CASSQGGGTPVGGYGYTF.

The CDR3 nucleotides are TGTGCCAGCATCCCCTCCGGAGCAGGCAGTGAGTCTGAAGCTTTCTTT. Translated, it gives CASIPSGAGSESEAFF. The chain uses TRBV7-9 and TRBJ1-1, with no clear D. CDR3 length equals 16 residues. V was shortened by 7 bases and J by 6 bases, with 24 bases between the two germline ends. Germline lookup yields CDR1 SEHNR and CDR2 FQNEAQ (reference sequence). Looking up the rest from reference TRBV7-9 and TRBJ1-1 gives the full variable domain: DTGVSQNPRHKITKRGQNVTFRCDPISEHNRLYWYRQTLGQGPEFLTYFQNEAQLEKSRLLSDRFSAERPKGSFSTLEIQRTEQGDSAMYLCASIPSGAGSESEAFFGQGTRLTVV.

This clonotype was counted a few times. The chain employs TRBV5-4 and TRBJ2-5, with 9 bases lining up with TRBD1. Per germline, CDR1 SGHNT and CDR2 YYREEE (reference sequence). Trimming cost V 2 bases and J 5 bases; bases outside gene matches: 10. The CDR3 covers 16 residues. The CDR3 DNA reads TGTGCCAGCAGCTTCTGGGGGACAGGGTTAGGCGAGACCCAGTACTTC. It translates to CASSFWGTGLGETQYF.